These 3 T cell receptor beta chains came from one sample sequenced in a study of cytomegalovirus exposure and HLA in healthy donors. Vbeta (60) and Jbeta (13) primers were used in the PCR. Clones were read by immunoSEQ multiplex PCR, and TCRdb kept only the in-frame ones, dropping some. Among 150,000 to 200,000 clones listed, roughly 60% were seen once. Sequenced material: PBMCs. Receptors originate from a man aged 35 to 55 in good health and CMV-seronegative.

This clone was picked up a small number of times. The V gene is TRBV11-1, the J gene TRBJ2-6; possible D gene TRBD2, 6 bases. V was pared by 1 base and J by 2 bases, with 9 bases between. Germline CDR1 SGHAT, CDR2 FQDESV (reference sequence). The CDR3 spans 16 residues. The CDR3 region has the DNA TGTGCCAGCAGCTTAGGGTGGGAGGCTGGGGCCAACGTCCTGACTTTC. Its translation is CASSLGWEAGANVLTF.

This clone came up a few times. The chain combines TRBV10-3 with TRBJ2-2; TRBD2 matches at 8 bases. V shed 5 bases and J 4 bases; nucleotides not matched to a gene: 6. Germline V lookup: CDR1 ENHRY, CDR2 SYGVKD. The CDR3 has 15 amino acids. The chain's CDR3 is CAISTGLGATGELFF. The CDR3 DNA sequence: TGTGCCATCAGTACGGGACTAGGGGCCACCGGGGAGCTGTTTTTT.

Only a few counts were recorded for this clone. The chain has TRBV4-3 and TRBJ1-5, with 7 positions matching TRBD1. Germline V gene lookup returns CDR1 LGHNA and CDR2 YSLEER. The CDR3 totals 15 residues. With V trimmed by 3 bases and J by 0 bases, 2 bases remained unmatched. The DNA for the CDR3 is TGCGCCAGCAGCCAGGGACAGAATAGCAATCAGCCCCAGCATTTT. Amino acids: CASSQGQNSNQPQHF.